The text below deals with one TCR beta chain. Its antigen is still unknown. Profiled with immunoSEQ multiplex PCR; TCRdb holds only in-frame clones, not every one. The data show 100,000 to 150,000 clones, roughly 91% seen once. This entry is derived from a study of cytomegalovirus exposure and HLA in healthy donors. General study points: In vitro, three CMV-associated chains proved specific for CMV antigens. The majority of TCR sequences were rare, yet some public TCRs appeared in many donors. Researchers counted roughly 160 TCR beta chains as cytomegalovirus-associated.

Separation from the roughly 690-subject first cohort characterized the roughly 120-subject validation cohort, to which the donors belonged. Trimming cost V 3 bases and J 4 bases; bases outside gene matches: 8. Germline V gene data show CDR1 as KGHSH and CDR2 as LQKENI. The CDR3 extends over 16 amino acids. This chain links TRBV18 with TRBJ1-1; 10 nucleotides match TRBD1. The origin of this receptor is a man aged 25 to 45 in good health and CMV-seronegative. The sample taken for sequencing was PBMCs. The CDR3 DNA reads as TGTGCCAGCTCACCCGAACGGGACAGGGGTATCACTGAAGCTTTCTTT. This encodes CASSPERDRGITEAFF.